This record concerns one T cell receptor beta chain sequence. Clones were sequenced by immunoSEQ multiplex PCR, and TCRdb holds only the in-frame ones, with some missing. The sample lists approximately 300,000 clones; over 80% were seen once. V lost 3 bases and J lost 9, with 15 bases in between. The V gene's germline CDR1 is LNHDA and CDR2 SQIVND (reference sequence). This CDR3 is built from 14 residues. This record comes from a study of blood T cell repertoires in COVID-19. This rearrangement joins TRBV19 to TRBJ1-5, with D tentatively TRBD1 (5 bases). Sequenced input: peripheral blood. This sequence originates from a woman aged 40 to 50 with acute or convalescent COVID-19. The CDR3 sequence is CASSIGQGIPPQHF. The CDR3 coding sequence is TGTGCCAGTAGTATTGGGCAGGGTATTCCGCCCCAGCATTTT.